This TCR beta chain was retrieved from a study of cytomegalovirus exposure and HLA in healthy donors. General study points: Follow-up analysis found HLA locus-dependent TCR association rates, highest for DRB1 and lowest for HLA-C.

The CDR3 runs 13 residues. V was trimmed by 5 bases and J by 1 base, leaving 8 bases between them. Germline CDR1 SGHTA, CDR2 FQGNSA. The PCR contained 60 Vbeta and 13 Jbeta primers. Measured with immunoSEQ multiplex PCR; TCRdb has only the in-frame clones, and not every one. The sample has some 160,000 clones, around 79% seen once. As regards this clone: The antigen is undetermined.

The gene calls are TRBV7-2 and TRBJ1-1; D not certain. Sample: PBMCs. The TCR sequence derives from a woman in her thirties in good health and CMV-seronegative. CDR3 sequence (DNA): TGTGCCAGCAGCCGAAACAGGAACACTGAAGCTTTCTTT. Its translation is CASSRNRNTEAFF.